This note documents a single TCR beta chain sequence. The antigen is undetermined. TCRdb keeps only in-frame clones here, not all; method: immunoSEQ multiplex PCR. The sample shows around 150,000 clones, about 92% of them seen only once. This sample was taken from a study of T cell responses to AZD1222 COVID-19 vaccine. General study points: Donors were mostly white British, more females; clonal diversity possibly underestimated. Repertoires were sampled only after the peak T cell response. Within unmutated variant regions lay the reported targets of nearly half of spike-specific TCRs. Only a handful of AZD1222 recipients tested seropositive at baseline.

Sequenced here: peripheral blood, sampled 28 days after the second AZD1222 dose. This clonotype was sampled from an adult who received the AZD1222 COVID-19 vaccine.

The DNA of the CDR3 is TGTGCCAGTAGTATCCACTACTTACTCGGAAACACCATATATTTT. Its protein is CASSIHYLLGNTIYF. J is TRBJ1-3 and V is TRBV19; D is uncertain. Trimming removed 3 bases at V and 4 bases at J, with 13 bases between. CDR3 length: 15 residues. CDR1 is LNHDA and CDR2 is SQIVND in the germline V gene (reference sequence).